The present T cell receptor (beta chain) was sequenced within a study of blood T cells in healthy people across ages. In this sample, this clonotype turned up many times. Its antigen is still unknown. V gave up 4 bases and J gave up 8 bases, with 15 bases separating them. The CDR3 length is 14 residues. Study-wide findings and caveats: There was no known CMV status for donors, so expanded clonotype changes were possibly confounded. A strong correlation was seen between TCR beta diversity and naive T cell percentage.

The authors ran a second PCR of 7 to 11 cycles using a sample-barcoded 5' primer and a J-beta primer mix. Through a template-switch adaptor with 12 random nucleotides, each cDNA molecule received a tag. Using its own MiXCR run on the 5' RACE reads, TCRdb lists one record per CDR3 protein. The sample records 1.5 million to 2 million distinct CDR3 sequences, less than 50% being singletons. Per sample, at least 5.5 micrograms of total RNA were extracted. The chain combines TRBV12-3 or TRBV12-4 with TRBJ2-1; D is undetermined. The sequence was collected from a woman aged 40-49 years in good health. Material for sequencing was blood. In nucleotides, the CDR3 is TGTGCCAGCAGTTCATACCGACCTTCCCATGAGCAGTTCTTC. Its protein is CASSSYRPSHEQFF.